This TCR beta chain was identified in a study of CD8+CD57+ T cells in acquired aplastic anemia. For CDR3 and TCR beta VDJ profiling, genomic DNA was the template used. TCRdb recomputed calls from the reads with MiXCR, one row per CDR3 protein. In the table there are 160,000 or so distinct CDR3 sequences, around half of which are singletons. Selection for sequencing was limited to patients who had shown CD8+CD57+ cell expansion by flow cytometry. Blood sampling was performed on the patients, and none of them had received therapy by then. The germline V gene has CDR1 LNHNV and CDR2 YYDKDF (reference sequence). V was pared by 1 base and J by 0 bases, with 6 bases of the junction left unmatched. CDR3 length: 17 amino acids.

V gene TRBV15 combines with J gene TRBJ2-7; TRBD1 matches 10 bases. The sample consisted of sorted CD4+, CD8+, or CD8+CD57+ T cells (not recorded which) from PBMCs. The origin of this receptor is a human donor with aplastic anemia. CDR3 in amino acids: CATSRVGTGESSYEQYF. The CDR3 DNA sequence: TGTGCCACCAGCAGAGTAGGGACAGGGGAGAGCTCCTACGAGCAGTACTTC.